These T cell receptor beta chains were read from a single sample in a study of T cells in Graves' hyperthyroidism and ophthalmopathy. TCRdb reprocessed the multiplex PCR reads with MiXCR, giving one entry per CDR3 protein. The sample lists 300,000 to 500,000 distinct CDR3 sequences, more than 13% seen once, with over 25% in the top ten. Sequenced: blood. Every receptor here comes from a woman in her twenties or thirties with Graves' hyperthyroidism. Each CDR3 is given with its conserved first and last residue. A D gene is named only where the DNA matches it firmly. The size entry is marked missing in some rows and otherwise reads once, few, many or a size class.

d_call clone_size j_call cdr3_length v_call cdr3_nt cdr3_aa
TRBD1 . TRBJ2-7 12 TRBV7-9 TGTGCCAGCAGCTGGGGACAGGGCGAGCAGTACTTC CASSWGQGEQYF
TRBD2 . TRBJ2-7 15 TRBV7-9 TGTGCCAGCAGCACGGATAGCGGGGGAGACTACGAGCAGTACTTC CASSTDSGGDYEQYF
TRBD2 many TRBJ2-1 15 TRBV2 TGTGCCAGCAGTGAAAAGGGCGGGGGGGCCTTGGGGCAGTTCTTC CASSEKGGGALGQFF
. . TRBJ2-4 18 TRBV6-1 TGTGCCAGCAGTCTCCAGCCAGTGACTACGCTAGCCAAAAACATTCAGTACTTC CASSLQPVTTLAKNIQYF
. few TRBJ2-1 13 TRBV11-2 TGTGCCAGCCTCGGAGCTCGATACAATGAGCAGTTCTTC CASLGARYNEQFF
. few TRBJ1-3 15 TRBV9 TGTGCCAGCAGCGTAGAACCCGTCTCTGGAAACACCATATATTTT CASSVEPVSGNTIYF
. few TRBJ1-5 12 TRBV19 TGTGCCAGTAAGCCCCGTAATCAGCCCCAGCATTTT CASKPRNQPQHF
. . TRBJ1-3 14 TRBV20-1 TGCAGTGCTACTACGTCAATCAGAGGAAACACCATATATTTT CSATTSIRGNTIYF
. many TRBJ2-7 15 TRBV7-9 TGTGCCAGCAGCCCCGCAGTAGGGTTGCTGGACGAGCAGTACTTC CASSPAVGLLDEQYF
TRBD2 few TRBJ2-1 15 TRBV28 TGTGCCAGCAGTTCCCCCGCTAGCGGGAGAAATGAGCAGTTCTTC CASSSPASGRNEQFF
. few TRBJ2-2 13 TRBV9 TGTGCCAGCAGCGTAAGTGGATTCGGGGAGCTGTTTTTT CASSVSGFGELFF
TRBD2 many TRBJ2-2 14 TRBV28 TGTGCCAGCAAACTAGCGGGAGGGACCGGGGAGCTGTTTTTT CASKLAGGTGELFF
TRBD2 few TRBJ2-5 15 TRBV5-6 TGTGCCAGCAGCCCAAGCACTAGCGGCCAAGAGACCCAGTACTTC CASSPSTSGQETQYF
. many TRBJ1-1 13 TRBV5-1 TGCGCCAGCAGTGAAACAGGGTACACTGAAGCTTTCTTT CASSETGYTEAFF
TRBD2 many TRBJ2-3 15 TRBV12-3/TRBV12-4 TGTGCCAGCAGTTCACTAGCGGGAACGGGCAATACGCAGTATTTT CASSSLAGTGNTQYF
. . TRBJ2-1 15 TRBV3-1 TGTGCCAGCAGCCAAGTGAACAGCTTTTACAATGAGCAGTTCTTC CASSQVNSFYNEQFF
. many TRBJ2-7 12 TRBV11-2 TGTGCCAGCAGCTTAGCGAGCTACGAGCAGTACTTC CASSLASYEQYF
TRBD1 few TRBJ1-2 14 TRBV20-1 TGCAGTGCTAGAGTGGAGGACAGGGCGTCTGGCTACACCTTC CSARVEDRASGYTF
TRBD2 few TRBJ2-5 14 TRBV30 TGTGCCTGGAACACGCTACGGGAGGGAGAGACCCAGTACTTC CAWNTLREGETQYF
. few TRBJ2-3 14 TRBV6-2/TRBV6-3 TGTGCCAGCAGTTACTCTTCTAGCACAGATACGCAGTATTTT CASSYSSSTDTQYF
. many TRBJ1-1 13 TRBV12-3/TRBV12-4 TGTGCCAGCATCGGGGGGCCGAACACTGAAGCTTTCTTT CASIGGPNTEAFF
. few TRBJ2-1 11 TRBV29-1 TGCAGCGTATACTACGCCAATGAGCAGTTCTTC CSVYYANEQFF
TRBD2 . TRBJ2-1 13 TRBV20-1 TGCAGTGCGAGGCGGGGGTCTAACAATGAGCAGTTCTTC CSARRGSNNEQFF
. few TRBJ1-1 15 TRBV18 TGTGCCAGCTCACCACCCCCGGGGCGGAACACTGAAGCTTTCTTT CASSPPPGRNTEAFF
TRBD2 many TRBJ2-3 18 TRBV27 TGTGCCAGCAGTCCGAAGGAAGGACTAGCGGTACCTAGGGATACGCAGTATTTT CASSPKEGLAVPRDTQYF
TRBD1 . TRBJ2-7 15 TRBV7-9 TGTGCCAGCAGCCACGAGACAGGGGCAAGCTACGAGCAGTACTTC CASSHETGASYEQYF
. . TRBJ1-1 13 TRBV24-1 TGTGCCACCAGTGATGTGGGGGCTACTGAAGCTTTCTTT CATSDVGATEAFF
. many TRBJ1-4 15 TRBV20-1 TGCAGTGCTAGTCCCACTACGCCAACTAATGAAAAACTGTTTTTT CSASPTTPTNEKLFF
TRBD1 . TRBJ1-6 14 TRBV29-1 TGCAGCGTTTCCGGACAGGGGGCAAATTCACCCCTCCACTTT CSVSGQGANSPLHF
TRBD1 few TRBJ1-3 15 TRBV6-1 TGTGCCAGCAGTCCACAGGGGAGATCTGGAAACACCATATATTTT CASSPQGRSGNTIYF
TRBD1 few TRBJ1-4 18 TRBV20-1 TGCAGTGCTAGCCGCGGGACAGGGGATCCGCGAGGTGATGAAAAACTGTTTTTT CSASRGTGDPRGDEKLFF
. few TRBJ2-7 14 TRBV3-1 TGTGCCAGCAGTAATACTCTAGCGAGAGACGAGCAGTACTTC CASSNTLARDEQYF
TRBD2 many TRBJ2-7 16 TRBV5-1 TGCGCCAGCAGCTTTGGTGATAGCGGGAGTGGGTACGAGCAGTACTTC CASSFGDSGSGYEQYF
. . TRBJ2-5 11 TRBV30 TGTGCCTGGCTGGCACAAGAGACCCAGTACTTC CAWLAQETQYF
TRBD1 many TRBJ2-5 11 TRBV2 TGTGCCAGCAGTGAATGGCAGGGGGAGAACTTC CASSEWQGENF